The rows below give T cell receptor beta chains drawn from one sample of a study of OX40 agonist ivuxolimab in advanced cancers. Profiling relied on immunoSEQ multiplex PCR, and the TCRdb table lists in-frame clones only, not all of them. The sample lists over 55,000 clones; about 89% were seen once. The sample here was CD4+ or CD8+ T cells sorted from blood, taken in a trial of the OX40 agonist ivuxolimab. These receptors came from an adult with an advanced solid tumor such as melanoma, head and neck, liver or kidney cancer. CDR3s include the opening cysteine and the closing phenylalanine or tryptophan. Each record gives: V gene, clone size, D gene, J gene, CDR3 DNA, CDR3 protein. D genes are given only for firm matches. Clone size appears in some rows only: once, few, many, or a class for an expanded clone.

>TRBV27|NA|NA|TRBJ2-6
TGTGCCAGCAGTCAGTACTCTGGGGCCAACGTCCTGACTTTC
CASSQYSGANVLTF
>TRBV5-1|NA|NA|TRBJ1-5
TGCGCCAGCAGCCCAGGCGAAGTTTTCAATCAGCCCCAGCATTTT
CASSPGEVFNQPQHF
>TRBV4-3|NA|NA|TRBJ1-1
TGCGCCAGCAGCCAAGATTGGTCTAACACTGAAGCTTTCTTT
CASSQDWSNTEAFF
>TRBV14|NA|NA|TRBJ2-3
TGTGCCAGCAGCCAATTGGGGTCCGGTCCTGACACAGATACGCAGTATTTT
CASSQLGSGPDTDTQYF
>TRBV5-6|NA|NA|TRBJ2-3
TGTGCCAGCAGACTTGACAGGACCGGCACAGATACGCAGTATTTT
CASRLDRTGTDTQYF
>TRBV5-1|NA|TRBD1|TRBJ1-1
TGTGCCAGCAGCTTAGACAGGGGAAAGACGAACACTGAAGCTTTCTTT
CASSLDRGKTNTEAFF
>TRBV7-9|NA|TRBD1|TRBJ2-2
TGTGCCAGCAGCCCCACCCGTCCCGGGACAGGGACCGGGGAGCTGTTTTTT
CASSPTRPGTGTGELFF
>TRBV9|NA|TRBD1|TRBJ1-4
TGTGCCAGCAGCGGAAAGACAGGGCGGCGAGAAAAACTGTTTTTT
CASSGKTGRREKLFF
>TRBV27|NA|NA|TRBJ2-7
TGTGCCAGCCCCGGCGGGGGCCACGAGCAGTACTTC
CASPGGGHEQYF
>TRBV28|once|NA|TRBJ2-6
TGTGCCACCGGAGGGGGCGGAGGGGCCAACGTCCTGACTTTC
CATGGGGGANVLTF
>TRBV30|NA|TRBD1|TRBJ1-3
TGTGCCTGGAGTGTACAAAGGACAGGGCTTGGAAACACCATATATTTT
CAWSVQRTGLGNTIYF
>TRBV30|NA|NA|TRBJ2-6
TGTGCCTGGAGTCTCAGGACGGTCAACTCTGGGGCCAACGTCCTGACTTTC
CAWSLRTVNSGANVLTF
>TRBV7-3|NA|TRBD1|TRBJ2-7
TGTGCCAGCAGCTCCGGACAGGGGGCGTACGAGCAGTACTTC
CASSSGQGAYEQYF
>TRBV2|medium-sized|NA|TRBJ2-2
TGTGCCAGCAGGGGGACCGGAAGGAACACCGGGGAGCTGTTTTTT
CASRGTGRNTGELFF
>TRBV18|NA|TRBD1|TRBJ2-1
TGTGCCAGCTCACAGGGACAGGGGTTTTACAATGAGCAGTTCTTC
CASSQGQGFYNEQFF
>TRBV2|NA|NA|TRBJ2-7
TGTGCCAGCGGCCAGATCTACGAGCAGTACTTC
CASGQIYEQYF
>TRBV5-4|NA|TRBD1|TRBJ1-4
TGTGCCAGCAGCGGAGGGGGCCTTAGTGAAAAACTGTTTTTT
CASSGGGLSEKLFF
>TRBV28|NA|NA|TRBJ2-7
TGTGCCAGCCAGCCCGCGCGCGGGAATGGATATGAGCAGTACTTC
CASQPARGNGYEQYF
>TRBV11-3|NA|TRBD2|TRBJ2-7
TGTGCCAGCAGCTCAGAGCGGGGGACTAGCGGATTCTACGAGCAGTACTTC
CASSSERGTSGFYEQYF
>TRBV30|NA|TRBD1|TRBJ1-1
TGTGCCTGGAGCCTGGAGGGGGCTGGCACTGAAGCTTTCTTT
CAWSLEGAGTEAFF
>TRBV5-1|NA|NA|TRBJ1-2
TGCGCCAGCAGATCCGATCCGGGACAAACCTATGGCTACACCTTC
CASRSDPGQTYGYTF
>TRBV14|NA|NA|TRBJ2-7
TGTGCCAGCAGCCAAGATGAGGACAGCGAATACGAGCAGTACTTC
CASSQDEDSEYEQYF
>TRBV10-3|NA|NA|TRBJ2-7
TGTGCCATCAGTGATCGCGTCGGCTACGAGCAGTACTTC
CAISDRVGYEQYF
>TRBV30|NA|TRBD2|TRBJ2-7
TGTGCCTGGACCCGGACTAGCCGATCCTACGAGCAGTACTTC
CAWTRTSRSYEQYF
>TRBV11-3|NA|NA|TRBJ2-2
TGTGCCAGCAGCTTAGATGCCTACACCGGGGAGCTGTTTTTT
CASSLDAYTGELFF
>TRBV5-5|NA|NA|TRBJ2-5
TGTGCCAGCAGCTTGACCCTGCTCAGGAGGGAGACCCAGTACTTC
CASSLTLLRRETQYF
>TRBV5-1|NA|NA|TRBJ1-2
TGCGCCAGCAGCCCACCGGAGTTTTATGGCTACACCTTC
CASSPPEFYGYTF
>TRBV5-1|NA|TRBD2|TRBJ2-3
TGCGCCAGCAGCTTGCAGCGGGAGGCCGATACGCAGTATTTT
CASSLQREADTQYF
>TRBV7-8|once|NA|TRBJ1-1
TGTGCCAGCAGCTTAGTAGGGGGGAACACTGAAGCTTTCTTT
CASSLVGGNTEAFF
>TRBV7-9|NA|TRBD2|TRBJ2-5
TGTGCCAGCAGCTTAGGAATAGCGGGTCACCAAGAGACCCAGTACTTC
CASSLGIAGHQETQYF
>TRBV23-1|NA|NA|TRBJ2-3
TGCGCCAGCGGGCAACGGGACCCCACAGATACGCAGTATTTT
CASGQRDPTDTQYF
>TRBV11-3|NA|NA|TRBJ2-3
TGTGCCAGCAGCCGAGACGGAGATACGCAGTATTTT
CASSRDGDTQYF
>TRBV6-1|NA|TRBD1|TRBJ2-1
TGTGCCAGCCGACGACAGGGAAACAATGAGCAGTTCTTC
CASRRQGNNEQFF
>TRBV10-1|NA|NA|TRBJ1-1
TGCGCCAGCAGTGAAACGGAGAACACTGAAGCTTTCTTT
CASSETENTEAFF
>TRBV7-8|NA|NA|TRBJ2-7
TGTGCCAGCCGCCCCGAGCGGTACCAGGGTGACGAGCAGTACTTC
CASRPERYQGDEQYF
>TRBV2|NA|NA|TRBJ2-5
TGTGCCAGCAGTGATAGGACAGTCTTCCAAGAGACCCAGTACTTC
CASSDRTVFQETQYF
>TRBV19|NA|TRBD2|TRBJ2-5
TGTGCCAGTAGTATAATGGGCGGGAGGGCCGAGACCCAGTACTTC
CASSIMGGRAETQYF
>TRBV19|NA|NA|TRBJ2-7
TGTGCCAGTAGTAAAGGGTTGAGCTCCTACGAGCAGTACTTC
CASSKGLSSYEQYF
>TRBV5-8|NA|NA|TRBJ1-5
TGTGCCAGCAGCTTTAATCTGTATAGCAATCAGCCCCAGCATTTT
CASSFNLYSNQPQHF
>TRBV4-1|NA|NA|TRBJ2-5
TGCGCCAGCAGCCAAGTACGACCGGGCGCCGAGACCCAGTACTTC
CASSQVRPGAETQYF